What follows is one TCR beta chain and its context. No antigen is known for it. Some clones are missing from TCRdb's copy, which holds only in-frame ones; the method was immunoSEQ multiplex PCR. Of roughly 170,000 clones listed, around 88% are singletons. The sample comes from a study of T cell responses to AZD1222 COVID-19 vaccine. V gave up 0 bases and J gave up 0 bases; unmatched junction bases: 1. This CDR3 spans 15 amino acids. Germline V lookup: CDR1 LGHNA, CDR2 YSLEER. The study, taken as a whole, reports: Nearly half of spike-specific TCRs reportedly target unmutated variant regions.

This TCR derives from an adult in good health. V and J are TRBV4-3 and TRBJ2-7, with 8 bases fitting TRBD1. The starting material was peripheral blood, obtained on day 0 of AZD1222 vaccination. The DNA of the CDR3 is TGCGCCAGCAGCCAAGAGGGACAGGCCTCCTACGAGCAGTACTTC. This codes for CASSQEGQASYEQYF.